The sequence of this T cell receptor (beta chain) was determined in a study of vaccination and CD4 T cells after COVID-19. This sample's treatment: roughly 11-day PBMC culture with coronavirus spike peptide pools or control peptides (ViraFEST assay). Upon completion of about nine days of culture, CD4+ T cells were isolated via negative selection. Trimming removed 11 bases from V and 5 bases from J, with 9 bases in between. Germline values: CDR1 SEHNR, CDR2 FQNEAQ (reference sequence). This CDR3 is 10 amino acids long. The Oncomine TCR Beta short-read assay was applied to DNA of cultured CD4+ T cells. TCRdb used MiXCR to reprocess the PCR reads, holding one entry per CDR3 protein. The table shows about 20,000 distinct CDR3 sequences, with approximately 29% occurring only once. This clonotype was detected only a few times. Its target is unknown.

The J gene is TRBJ1-1, the V gene TRBV7-9, with a tentative D call TRBD1 (5 bases). The clonotype was recovered from a human donor with COVID-19. The source material was cultured CD4+ T cells from blood. Here the CDR3 DNA reads TGTGCCGGGGGGGGGACTGAAGCTTTCTTT. It is translated as CAGGGTEAFF.